This record concerns one TCR beta chain sequence. The V and J ends lost 8 bases and 13 bases respectively, with 15 bases between them. The CDR3 is 11 residues long. Germline V CDR1 and CDR2: MNHEY, SMNVEV (reference sequence). The data were produced by immunoSEQ multiplex PCR, yet TCRdb's version contains in-frame clones alone and is incomplete. Here the sample spans hundreds of thousands of clones, roughly 91% being singletons. The sample is drawn from a study of blood T cell repertoires in COVID-19. Each exposed participant met a COVID-19 case in the 2 weeks preceding study entry. Sequenced material: PBMCs or T cells enriched from blood (not recorded which). This clonotype was sampled from a woman in her 50s who had been exposed to COVID-19. The gene calls are TRBV27 and TRBJ2-1, with TRBD2 as a possible D gene (5 bases). The CDR3 region is CASARGSEQFF. The CDR3 DNA sequence: TGTGCCAGCGCTCGAGGGAGCGAACAGTTCTTC.